The clone carrying this T cell receptor beta chain has only a few counts. As yet, its antigen is unknown. The data are from a study of CD8 T cells in ankylosing spondylitis. Study-level results: Reports say disease-linked clones showed up significantly more in matched ankylosing spondylitis synovial fluid. A motif of 8 or 9 highly homologous TCR beta variants was seen as apparently characteristic of ankylosing spondylitis blood.

V dropped 4 bases and J dropped 6; count of bases not matched to a gene: 7. CDR1 and CDR2 from the germline V gene are SGHRS and YFSETQ. The CDR3 is made up of 16 amino acids. MiXCR, run by TCRdb on the 5' RACE reads, gives a single entry per CDR3 protein. Of fewer than 500,000 distinct CDR3 sequences in the sample, 25% to 30% were seen once. The receptor was derived from a male donor with ankylosing spondylitis. The sample consisted of blood, either unsorted or a sorted T cell fraction (not recorded which). The J gene is TRBJ2-3, the V gene TRBV5-1; TRBD2 agrees at 14 bases. Here the CDR3 DNA reads TGCGCCAGCAGCCCCCTGGGACTAGCGGGAGCGGATACGCAGTATTTT. Translated: CASSPLGLAGADTQYF.